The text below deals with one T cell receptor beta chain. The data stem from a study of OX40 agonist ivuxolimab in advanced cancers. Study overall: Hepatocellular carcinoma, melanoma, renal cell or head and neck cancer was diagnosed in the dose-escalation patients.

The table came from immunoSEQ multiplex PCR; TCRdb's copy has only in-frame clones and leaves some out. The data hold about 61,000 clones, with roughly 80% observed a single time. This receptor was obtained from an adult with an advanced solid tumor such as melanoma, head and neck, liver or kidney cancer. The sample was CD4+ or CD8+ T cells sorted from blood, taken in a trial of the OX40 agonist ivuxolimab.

This chain's CDR3 is CASSSSGADTQYF. The CDR3 coding sequence is TGTGCCAGCAGCTCCTCGGGCGCAGATACGCAGTATTTT. The V call is TRBV7-3, the J call TRBJ2-3, with D hard to call. V was clipped by 4 bases and J by 4 bases, with 9 bases between them. Germline V gene sequence: CDR1 SGHTA, CDR2 FQGTGA. CDR3 length: 13 amino acids.